The 15 T cell receptor beta chains below were found in one sample sequenced in a study of T cells in Graves' hyperthyroidism and ophthalmopathy. What was amplified from RNA transcripts were TCR beta CDR3 regions. With the HTBI primer set, the TCR CDR3 went through a first round of RT-PCR. MiXCR was run by TCRdb on the multiplex PCR reads, yielding one entry per CDR3 protein. Of 550,000 to 600,000 distinct CDR3 sequences detected, approximately 15% appear once; the ten largest clones hold more than 15%. Sequenced sample: blood. These receptors were collected from a woman aged 18-29 years with Graves' hyperthyroidism.

In its sample, this clonotype was seen many times. V usage is TRBV12-3 or TRBV12-4 and J usage is TRBJ1-5; TRBD1 agrees at 12 bases. The CDR3 is made up of 15 amino acids. Losses at the gene ends were 9 bases for V and 4 bases for J; bases not matched to a gene: 7. The CDR3 sequence: CASKKGQGANQPQHF. For the CDR3, the DNA is TGTGCCAGTAAGAAGGGACAGGGGGCGAATCAGCCCCAGCATTTT.

This chain links TRBV7-3 with TRBJ2-1; 14 nucleotides match TRBD2. V was clipped by 1 base and J by 7 bases; unmatched bases: 3. The CDR3 totals 16 residues. The germline CDR1 and CDR2 sequences are SGHTA and FQGTGA. In DNA, the CDR3 is TGTGCCAGCAGCTTAAGCGGGACTAGCGGGAGAAATGAGCAGTTCTTC. It yields the protein CASSLSGTSGRNEQFF.

This chain links TRBV3-1 with TRBJ2-1; D might be TRBD1 or TRBD2, each matching 5 bases. CDR3 length: 17 residues. Germline-derived CDR1 and CDR2 are LGHDT and YNNKEL (reference sequence). Trimming cost V 0 bases and J 5 bases, with 17 bases left between them. The CDR3 region is CASSQDYRRLTNNEQFF. The CDR3 nucleotides are TGTGCCAGCAGCCAAGATTACAGGAGACTAACGAACAATGAGCAGTTCTTC.

The genes are TRBV10-3 and TRBJ2-5, with 12 bases lining up with TRBD2. Germline-derived CDR1 and CDR2 are ENHRY and SYGVKD. There are 17 residues in the CDR3. The junction had 9 bases not matched to a gene; V was cut back by 1 base and J by 6 bases. The CDR3 here is CAISEFPTSGSLKTQYF. The CDR3 DNA sequence: TGTGCCATCAGTGAGTTCCCGACTAGCGGGAGCTTGAAGACCCAGTACTTC.

Many counts were recorded for this clonotype. V usage is TRBV7-2 and J usage is TRBJ1-2; TRBD1 agrees at 9 bases. CDR1 is SGHTA, CDR2 FQGNSA, per germline. CDR3 length equals 12 residues. With 10 bases clipped from V and 6 bases from J, the junction kept 6 bases outside the gene matches. The CDR3 DNA reads as TGTGCCAACCTAGGGGACAGGGATGGCTACACCTTC. It is translated as CANLGDRDGYTF. Full variable domain (rest looked up from reference TRBV7-2 and TRBJ1-2): GAGVSQSPSNKVTEKGKDVELRCDPISGHTALYWYRQSLGQGLEFLIYFQGNSAPDKSGLPSDRFSAERTGGSVSTLTIQRTQQEDSAVYLCANLGDRDGYTFGSGTRLTVV.

There are many counts of this clonotype. This sequence joins TRBV2 and TRBJ2-3, with a tentative D call TRBD2 (7 bases). The CDR3 runs 15 residues. The V gene's germline CDR1 is SNHLY and CDR2 FYNNEI. Between the trimmed V and J ends, which lost 3 bases and 3 bases, there was a span of 13 bases. CDR3 nucleotide sequence: TGTGCCAGCAGTGACGGCGGGGGCGGGACAGATACGCAGTATTTT. Translated, it gives CASSDGGGGTDTQYF.

This clonotype was found a few times. The V call is TRBV2, the J call TRBJ1-4; D is unresolved. The V end lost 4 bases, the J end lost 6 bases, and 15 bases lay between the germline ends. Germline V gene sequence: CDR1 SNHLY, CDR2 FYNNEI. This CDR3 has 15 residues. CDR3 region: CASSVRGKGYEKLFF. As DNA, the CDR3 is TGTGCCAGCAGTGTTCGAGGGAAGGGATATGAAAAACTGTTTTTT.

The CDR3 DNA is TGCGCCAGCAGCTTGGCGGGTGAGACCCGCACAGATACGCAGTATTTT. Protein sequence: CASSLAGETRTDTQYF. J is TRBJ2-3 and V is TRBV5-1; D gene ambiguous. The germline gives CDR1 SGHRS, CDR2 YFSETQ. The CDR3 loop spans 16 amino acids. Trimming took off 0 bases at V and 1 base at J, with 12 bases between the two ends.

With regard to this clonotype: A read error may account for a junction end that differs from germline. The CDR3 reads CAGSFDIWVDEQYF. CDR3 bases: TGCGCCGGCAGCTTTGATATTTGGGTGGACGAGCAGTACTTC. This sequence joins TRBV5-1 and TRBJ2-7; no clear D. CDR1 is SGHRS and CDR2 is YFSETQ in the germline V gene. There are 14 residues in the CDR3.

The chain combines TRBV20-1 with TRBJ2-3, with D uncertain. V lost 0 bases to trimming and J lost 14 bases, with 9 bases between them. The CDR3 extends over 10 amino acids. Germline V gene lookup returns CDR1 DFQATT and CDR2 SNEGSKA (reference sequence). The CDR3 DNA follows: TGCAGTGCTAGAGATGGCGTAGCGTATTTT. Its protein is CSARDGVAYF.

The rearrangement links TRBV24-1 to TRBJ2-3; tentatively, D is TRBD1 (5 bases). The CDR3 sequence is 18 residues long. CDR1 KGHDR and CDR2 SFDVKD come from the germline V gene. V lost 2 bases and J lost 4, with 21 bases in between. The DNA of the CDR3 is TGTGCCACCAGTGATTATTTTTTCGGGCAGGGTGGGCCAGATACGCAGTATTTT. Protein product: CATSDYFFGQGGPDTQYF.

This clonotype was observed at least ten times. The V gene is TRBV28, the J gene TRBJ2-7; 9 bases line up with TRBD2. Germline-derived CDR1 and CDR2 are MDHEN and SYDVKM. This CDR3 contains 17 residues. V gave up 5 bases and J gave up 0 bases; unmatched junction bases: 11. CDR3 DNA: TGTGCCAGCAGTACTAAGACTAGCGGCACGATCTCCTACGAGCAGTACTTC. Translating it yields CASSTKTSGTISYEQYF.

This clonotype was detected ten times or more. The V gene is TRBV5-6, the J gene TRBJ1-1; 7 bases match TRBD1. J lost 0 bases, V lost 3 bases, and 5 bases had no gene match. Per germline, CDR1 SGHDT and CDR2 YYEEEE. This CDR3 is 15 amino acids long. CDR3 region: CASSSGDSMNTEAFF. The CDR3 DNA is TGTGCCAGCAGCTCGGGGGACAGCATGAACACTGAAGCTTTCTTT. Drawing the rest from reference TRBV5-6 and TRBJ1-1, the complete variable domain is DAGVTQSPTHLIKTRGQQVTLRCSPKSGHDTVSWYQQALGQGPQFIFQYYEEEERQRGNFPDRFSGHQFPNYSSELNVNALLLGDSALYLCASSSGDSMNTEAFFGQGTRLTVV.

The table lists this clonotype with a few counts. The chain employs TRBV27 and TRBJ2-7, with 7 bases aligning to TRBD1. Trimming took 6 bases from V and 3 from J; bases not matched to a gene: 11. Germline-derived CDR1 and CDR2 are MNHEY and SMNVEV (reference sequence). The CDR3 contains 15 residues. The CDR3 DNA reads TGTGCCAGCAGAAAGACAGGGTTTTCTAGCTACGAGCAGTACTTC. This sequence encodes CASRKTGFSSYEQYF.

This clonotype was recorded a few times. The J gene is TRBJ2-3, the V gene TRBV24-1, with a weak D call TRBD1 (5 bases). TRBJ1-5 explains the end of the DNA better; the J call may be wrong. This CDR3 has 15 amino acids. Looked up from germline, CDR1 is KGHDR and CDR2 is SFDVKD. The CDR3 nucleotides are TGTGCCACCAGTGAAGGCGGGGCAAGCACAGATACGCAGCATTTT. Translated: CATSEGGASTDTQHF.